These T cell receptor beta chains were read from a single sample in a study of early T cells in non-severe SARS-CoV-2 infection. MiXCR, applied by TCRdb to the 5' RACE reads, yields one record per CDR3 protein. Of more than 90,000 distinct CDR3 sequences listed, approximately 9.9% were seen once; the top ten hold roughly 5%. Source material: whole blood. The receptors shown here come from an adult who was a healthcare worker with PCR-confirmed SARS-CoV-2 infection or an uninfected control (not recorded which). Each CDR3 is given with its conserved first and last residue. D genes are given only for firm matches. Not every row has a clone size; where given, it reads once, few, many or a size class.

TRBV5-1	TRBJ2-3	TRBD1	few	CASRQRQGSTDTQYF	TGCGCCAGTCGGCAGAGACAGGGAAGCACAGATACGCAGTATTTT
TRBV5-1	TRBJ2-3	NA	many	CASSLEDMGDTQYF	TGCGCCAGCAGCTTGGAGGATATGGGAGATACGCAGTATTTT
TRBV12-3/TRBV12-4	TRBJ2-7	NA	few	CASRAGDYEQYF	TGTGCCAGCAGAGCCGGGGACTACGAGCAGTACTTC
TRBV11-2	TRBJ2-1	NA	NA	CASSPGHEQFF	TGTGCCAGCAGCCCTGGGCATGAGCAGTTCTTC
TRBV2	TRBJ1-3	NA	many	CASRLTRSSGNTIYF	TGTGCCAGCAGGCTAACACGGAGCTCTGGAAACACCATATATTTT
TRBV2	TRBJ2-7	NA	many	CASNTRPYEQYF	TGTGCCAGCAATACAAGACCCTACGAGCAGTACTTC
TRBV3-1	TRBJ2-7	TRBD2	many	CASSRGGVPYEQYF	TGTGCCAGCAGCCGCGGGGGGGTCCCCTACGAGCAGTACTTC
TRBV2	TRBJ2-3	NA	many	CASSERGAGAADTQYF	TGTGCCAGCAGTGAGAGGGGGGCAGGGGCCGCAGATACGCAGTATTTT
TRBV11-1	TRBJ1-2	NA	few	CASSYGQTNYGYTF	TGTGCCAGCAGTTACGGACAGACTAACTATGGCTACACCTTC
TRBV6-5	TRBJ1-1	NA	many	CASSPRGGIRGTEAFF	TGTGCCAGCAGCCCTCGTGGGGGGATCAGAGGCACTGAAGCTTTCTTT
TRBV20-1	TRBJ2-3	NA	NA	CSAQRAPTDTQYF	TGCAGTGCTCAACGAGCGCCCACAGATACGCAGTATTTT
TRBV2	TRBJ1-1	NA	NA	CASSEILGFEAFF	TGTGCCAGCAGTGAAATTCTGGGTTTTGAAGCTTTCTTT
TRBV7-6	TRBJ2-3	NA	few	CASTEGVPQSTDTQYF	TGTGCCAGCACGGAGGGGGTGCCACAAAGCACAGATACGCAGTATTTT